This TCR beta chain was recorded in a study of persistence of HIV-infected CD4 T cells. At the level of the study: Isolated cells were CMV- and HIV-1 Gag-responding CD4+ T cells. Findings and caveats of the study: Compared with CD3/CD28-stimulated cells, CMV- and Gag-responding cells showed lower TCRbeta richness.

Lysates of CMV-infected fibroblasts at 9 to 10 ug/mL stimulated these cells. CD40L/CD69 double-negative CD45RO-high memory CD4+ T cells were collected. CD4+ T cell counts exceeded 400 cells/uL; CMV serology was positive. Trimming removed 3 bases from V and 0 bases from J; junction bases left unmatched: 4. Germline CDR1 and CDR2: MNHNS and SASEGT. The CDR3 runs 15 residues. In its sample, this clone was seen a few times. Its matching antigen is unknown. The immunoSEQ assay was version 4, run in survey mode. Template was genomic DNA at about 9.3 ng/uL, with up to 1 ug used per sample. The table came from immunoSEQ multiplex PCR; TCRdb's copy has only in-frame clones and leaves some out. The table shows fewer than 40,000 clones, with roughly 82% occurring only once.

The chain has TRBV6-1 and TRBJ1-1; 7 nucleotides line up with TRBD1. Here the sequenced sample was CD4+ T cells sorted from PBMCs after 18-hour stimulation, taken from a patient who received antiretroviral therapy. The receptor's source is an adult woman with HIV who was CMV-seropositive. The DNA for the CDR3 is TGTGCCAGCAGTGACCCTGGGACAGTGAACACTGAAGCTTTCTTT. Translated, it gives CASSDPGTVNTEAFF.